This passage covers 29 T cell receptor beta chains from one sample sequenced in a study of blood T cell repertoires in COVID-19. TCRdb keeps only in-frame clones here, not all; method: immunoSEQ multiplex PCR. The sample has around 76,000 clones, more than 65% seen once; the top ten hold approximately 0.8%. Sequenced input: peripheral blood. The source is a woman in her seventies with acute or convalescent COVID-19.

V is TRBV7-2 and J is TRBJ2-2, with 10 bases that match TRBD2. This CDR3 is 17 amino acids long. V lost 4 bases, J lost 4 bases, and 9 bases stayed unmatched. CDR1 is SGHTA, CDR2 FQGNSA, per germline. CDR3 protein: CASSYSGTSVRTGELFF. CDR3 sequence (DNA): TGTGCCAGCAGCTACTCCGGGACTAGCGTTCGCACCGGGGAGCTGTTTTTT.

The V call is TRBV7-2, the J call TRBJ1-1, with D possibly TRBD1 on 6 matching bases. V was pared by 5 bases and J by 0 bases, with 10 bases between. Germline values: CDR1 SGHTA, CDR2 FQGNSA. This CDR3 is built from 14 residues. CDR3 region: CASSLQGMNTEAFF. The CDR3 nucleotides are TGTGCCAGCAGCCTACAGGGAATGAACACTGAAGCTTTCTTT.

V gene TRBV9 combines with J gene TRBJ2-2, with a possible D match to TRBD1 (6 bases). This CDR3 region has 16 residues. V lost 6 bases, J lost 0 bases, and 15 bases lay in between. The germline CDR1 and CDR2 sequences are SGDLS and YYNGEE. CDR3 DNA sequence: TGTGCCAGCACGTCCTCCGGGACATCGAACACCGGGGAGCTGTTTTTT. Amino acid sequence: CASTSSGTSNTGELFF. The full variable domain, in which reference TRBV9 and TRBJ2-2 provide the parts outside the CDR3, is DSGVTQTPKHLITATGQRVTLRCSPRSGDLSVYWYQQSLDQGLQFLIQYYNGEERAKGNILERFSAQQFPDLHSELNLSSLELGDSALYFCASTSSGTSNTGELFFGEGSRLTVL.

This clone was counted a single time. CDR3 loop: CASSSPRVAGVYEQYF. CDR3 bases: TGTGCCAGCAGTTCCCCCCGGGTAGCGGGAGTGTACGAGCAGTACTTC. The chain employs TRBV27 and TRBJ2-7; 9 positions match TRBD2. Trimming at V came to 4 bases and at J to 4 bases, leaving 11 bases not matched to a gene. The germline V gene encodes CDR1 MNHEY and CDR2 SMNVEV (reference sequence). The CDR3 runs 16 residues.

The chain carries TRBV25-1 and TRBJ2-7, with 12 bases lining up with TRBD1. This CDR3 contains 13 residues. Germline V CDR1 and CDR2: MGHDK, SYGVNS. Trimming cost V 5 bases and J 9 bases; bases outside gene matches: 5. In DNA form, the CDR3 reads TGTGCCAGCAGTATGGGACAGGGGGCGGTGCAGTACTTC. Protein product: CASSMGQGAVQYF.

The chain employs TRBV2 and TRBJ2-5; possible D gene TRBD2, 6 bases. This CDR3 spans 15 amino acids. Between the trimmed V and J ends, which lost 4 bases and 3 bases, there was a span of 15 bases. CDR1 SNHLY and CDR2 FYNNEI come from the germline V gene. CDR3 bases: TGTGCCAGCAGTGGCTTGGCGGGAAGTAAAGAGACCCAGTACTTC. Encoded protein: CASSGLAGSKETQYF.

The V gene is TRBV28, the J gene TRBJ2-7; 8 bases map to TRBD1. This CDR3 has 15 residues. J gave up 0 bases and V 1 base, and 2 bases lay outside the gene matches. Looked up from germline, CDR1 is MDHEN and CDR2 is SYDVKM. CDR3 bases: TGTGCCAGCAGTTTATTACAGGGGGGCTCCTACGAGCAGTACTTC. Encoded protein: CASSLLQGGSYEQYF.

This clone was seen a handful of times. V is TRBV28 and J is TRBJ1-6; 9 bases are a match to TRBD1. Per the germline V gene, CDR1 is MDHEN and CDR2 is SYDVKM. V shed 3 bases and J 9 bases; nucleotides not matched to a gene: 3. CDR3 length equals 14 residues. CDR3 loop: CASSFTGGGSPLHF. The CDR3 DNA sequence: TGTGCCAGCAGTTTCACAGGGGGCGGTTCACCCCTCCACTTT. The whole variable domain, filled in from reference TRBV28 and TRBJ1-6, reads DVKVTQSSRYLVKRTGEKVFLECVQDMDHENMFWYRQDPGLGLRLIYFSYDVKMKEKGDIPEGYSVSREKKERFSLILESASTNQTSMYLCASSFTGGGSPLHFGNGTRLTVT.

The table lists this clone with a few counts. The genes are TRBV30 and TRBJ2-1, with 10 bases that match TRBD2. The CDR3 sequence is 15 residues long. Germline V gives CDR1 GTSNPN, CDR2 SVGIG (reference sequence). V was pared by 3 bases and J by 4 bases, with 6 bases of the junction left unmatched. CDR3 coding DNA: TGTGCCTGGAGCGGTAGCGGGGGGCAATACAATGAGCAGTTCTTC. It yields the protein CAWSGSGGQYNEQFF.

This sequence joins TRBV15 and TRBJ1-5; the D gene is possibly TRBD1 (5 bases). The CDR3 sequence is 18 residues long. Between the trimmed V and J ends, which lost 0 bases and 6 bases, there was a span of 21 bases. Germline V gene sequence: CDR1 LNHNV, CDR2 YYDKDF (reference sequence). The DNA for the CDR3 is TGTGCCACCAGCAGAGATAACCGTGGGGGGTTTAGGGGTCAGCCCCAGCATTTT. Protein product: CATSRDNRGGFRGQPQHF.

This rearrangement joins TRBV4-1 to TRBJ2-2; D unresolved. CDR1 MGHRA and CDR2 YSYEKL come from the germline V gene. V gave up 5 bases and J gave up 8 bases, with 6 bases separating them. This CDR3 spans 11 amino acids. In DNA, the CDR3 is TGCGCCAGCAGCTCCCAAGGGGAGCTGTTTTTT. Amino acids: CASSSQGELFF.

The chain is built from TRBV15 and TRBJ1-1; D ambiguous. The CDR3 has 13 amino acids. The V end was cut by 0 bases, the J end by 2 bases, with 4 bases between. Germline CDR1 LNHNV, CDR2 YYDKDF (reference sequence). The CDR3 DNA follows: TGTGCCACCAGCAGAGACCAAAACACTGAAGCTTTCTTT. Protein sequence: CATSRDQNTEAFF.

This clone was recorded a few times. The V and J genes are TRBV24-1 and TRBJ1-3, with TRBD1 as a possible D gene (5 bases). Germline CDR1 is KGHDR and CDR2 is SFDVKD. CDR3 size: 16 residues. V lost 0 bases and J lost 2, with 10 bases in between. The DNA for the CDR3 is TGTGCCACCAGTGATTTGTCCAGGGTCGCTGGAAACACCATATATTTT. Its protein product is CATSDLSRVAGNTIYF.

The genes are TRBV10-2 and TRBJ2-7; 11 nucleotides match TRBD2. Germline V lookup: CDR1 WSHSY, CDR2 SAAADI. CDR3 length equals 15 residues. Trimming removed 7 bases from V and 2 bases from J; junction bases left unmatched: 7. The CDR3 spells CASTLASGGTYEQYF. CDR3 DNA: TGCGCCAGCACCTTGGCTAGCGGGGGGACCTACGAGCAGTACTTC.

The genes are TRBV15 and TRBJ1-1; tentative D call: TRBD1 (6 bases). Trimming pared 2 bases from V and 2 bases from J, leaving 15 bases between. The CDR3 contains 16 residues. Per germline, CDR1 LNHNV and CDR2 YYDKDF (reference sequence). The CDR3 DNA sequence: TGTGCCACCAGCAGAAGACAGGTTGGGACAAACACTGAAGCTTTCTTT. Translation gives CATSRRQVGTNTEAFF.

This CDR3 is CASSSSGGTNEQFF. CDR3 DNA sequence: TGCGCCAGCAGTTCTAGCGGGGGTACCAATGAGCAGTTCTTC. The chain couples TRBV5-1 to TRBJ2-1; 10 bases map to TRBD2. This CDR3 has 14 residues. V gave up 5 bases and J gave up 6 bases; unmatched junction bases: 5. CDR1 is SGHRS and CDR2 is YFSETQ in the germline V gene.

This clone was observed a handful of times. The chain employs TRBV29-1 and TRBJ2-5; 10 bases fit TRBD2. With 4 bases clipped from V and 1 base from J, the junction kept 0 bases outside the gene matches. This CDR3 region has 13 residues. The germline CDR1 and CDR2 sequences are SQVTM and ANQGSEA. The chain's CDR3 is CSVASGSQETQYF. DNA of the CDR3: TGCAGCGTTGCTAGCGGGAGCCAAGAGACCCAGTACTTC.

The V and J genes are TRBV6-5 and TRBJ1-1; TRBD1 agrees at 9 bases. V gave up 7 bases and J gave up 1 base; unmatched junction bases: 4. The CDR3 length is 14 residues. Per the germline V gene, CDR1 is MNHEY and CDR2 is SVGAGI. CDR3 coding DNA: TGTGCCAGCAAAGCGACAGGGGGGAACACTGAAGCTTTCTTT. Amino acid sequence: CASKATGGNTEAFF.

The chain combines TRBV29-1 with TRBJ2-5; TRBD2 matches 12 bases. The CDR3 runs 15 residues. J gave up 5 bases and V 8 bases, and 12 bases lay outside the gene matches. Germline V lookup: CDR1 SQVTM, CDR2 ANQGSEA. The CDR3 DNA sequence: TGCAGCACCGGACTAGCGGGACTAACATGGGAGACCCAGTACTTC. The encoded protein is CSTGLAGLTWETQYF.

The chain combines TRBV5-3 with TRBJ2-4; TRBD2 might be the D (6 bases). TRBV5-3 is filed as an ORF, its function uncertain. The CDR3 is 20 residues long. V lost 2 bases, J lost 0 bases, and 24 bases lay in between. CDR3 sequence (DNA): TGTGCCAGAAGCTTCCCTCGGGTGTTAGCCGTAGCGGAAGCCAAAAACATTCAGTACTTC. This gives the protein CARSFPRVLAVAEAKNIQYF.

The chain carries TRBV19 and TRBJ2-2; possibly TRBD1 for D (6 bases). The V gene's germline CDR1 is LNHDA and CDR2 SQIVND (reference sequence). Trimming took 0 bases from V and 4 from J, leaving 9 bases between them. The CDR3 totals 15 residues. As DNA, the CDR3 is TGTGCCAGTAGTATAGAGGGGGCAAGCACCGGGGAGCTGTTTTTT. Residues: CASSIEGASTGELFF.

The rearrangement uses TRBV7-3 and TRBJ2-1, with 7 bases identical to TRBD2. V was clipped by 0 bases and J by 3 bases; unmatched bases: 8. CDR1 is SGHTA, CDR2 FQGTGA, per germline. The CDR3 contains 17 residues. The CDR3, as DNA: TGTGCCAGCAGCTTAACGGAAGGCGGGAGACTCTACAATGAGCAGTTCTTC. Translating gives CASSLTEGGRLYNEQFF.

This chain joins TRBV13 and TRBJ1-6; 7 bases fit TRBD1. The CDR3 has 15 residues. Germline V gene lookup returns CDR1 PRHDT and CDR2 FYEKMQ (reference sequence). The J segment lost 9 bases and the V segment lost 7 bases, leaving 12 bases of the junction unmatched. CDR3: CASTPHGGGGSPLHF. CDR3 bases: TGTGCCAGCACCCCACATGGAGGGGGCGGTTCACCCCTCCACTTT.

The chain joins TRBV7-6 to TRBJ1-6; D uncertain. This CDR3 region has 15 residues. Germline V gene data show CDR1 as SGHVS and CDR2 as FNYEAQ. V was clipped by 5 bases and J by 8 bases, with 16 bases between them. CDR3 residues: CASSPYEGGDSPLHF. CDR3 DNA: TGTGCCAGCAGCCCATACGAGGGTGGAGATTCACCCCTCCACTTT.

The chain combines TRBV28 with TRBJ1-1; D gene ambiguous. V gave up 5 bases and J gave up 1 base, with 11 bases separating them. This CDR3 region has 14 residues. The germline V gene encodes CDR1 MDHEN and CDR2 SYDVKM. The CDR3, as DNA: TGTGCCAGCAGTCCCCCGTCGGGGAACACTGAAGCTTTCTTT. Residues: CASSPPSGNTEAFF.

The rearrangement joins TRBV12-3 or TRBV12-4 to TRBJ1-1; D call uncertain. This CDR3 spans 13 amino acids. V was clipped by 8 bases and J by 0 bases, with 10 bases between them. This CDR3 reads CASDSGLNTEAFF. The CDR3 nucleotides read TGTGCCAGCGACTCTGGTTTGAACACTGAAGCTTTCTTT.

This clone was counted once. The chain employs TRBV4-1 and TRBJ1-2; 7 bases agree with TRBD1. CDR3 length: 12 residues. CDR1 and CDR2 from the germline V gene are MGHRA and YSYEKL. J lost 4 bases, V lost 6 bases, and 2 bases had no gene match. CDR3 loop: CASSRDSYGYTF. The DNA for the CDR3 is TGCGCCAGCAGTCGGGACAGCTATGGCTACACCTTC.

This chain connects TRBV5-1 to TRBJ1-4; D gene unclear. The germline gives CDR1 SGHRS, CDR2 YFSETQ. Deletions cut 4 bases from V and 5 bases from J, with 12 bases between. The CDR3 has 14 residues. The CDR3 DNA reads as TGCGCCAGCAGCCCCAACCCCTACAATGAAAAACTGTTTTTT. This codes for CASSPNPYNEKLFF.

The chain couples TRBV28 to TRBJ1-2, with D unresolved. V was cut by 5 bases and J by 7 bases, with 8 bases left in between. The CDR3 spans 11 residues. The germline gives CDR1 MDHEN, CDR2 SYDVKM. CDR3 loop: CASSSPGGYTF. The CDR3 DNA reads TGTGCCAGCAGTAGCCCCGGTGGCTACACCTTC.